This T cell receptor (beta chain) was profiled in a study of blood T cell repertoires in COVID-19. At the level of the study: Specimens from acute and convalescent COVID-19 originated in the United States, Italy and Spain. The cDNA or gDNA used as material had been derived from T cells, B-cell-depleted T cells, or PBMCs.

In the original analysis: Reference gene primer amplification yielded estimated nucleated cell counts. Sequencing was performed with immunoSEQ multiplex PCR; in TCRdb, only in-frame clones are kept and a portion is missing. The V and J calls and clone size are taken from that table; D and trimming were inferred from the DNA. The repertoire has some 280,000 clones, 89% of them found once; the top ten carry roughly 0.92%. This CDR3 is built from 13 residues. Trimming left V 8 bases short and J 2 bases short, with 10 bases between. The origin of this receptor is a woman between 40 and 55 years old who had recovered from COVID-19. Sequencing used peripheral blood. This chain links TRBV12-3 or TRBV12-4 with TRBJ1-5; D gene ambiguous. CDR3 bases: TGTGCCAGCTCTCACCCGGGCAATCAGCCCCAGCATTTT. Translated, it gives CASSHPGNQPQHF.